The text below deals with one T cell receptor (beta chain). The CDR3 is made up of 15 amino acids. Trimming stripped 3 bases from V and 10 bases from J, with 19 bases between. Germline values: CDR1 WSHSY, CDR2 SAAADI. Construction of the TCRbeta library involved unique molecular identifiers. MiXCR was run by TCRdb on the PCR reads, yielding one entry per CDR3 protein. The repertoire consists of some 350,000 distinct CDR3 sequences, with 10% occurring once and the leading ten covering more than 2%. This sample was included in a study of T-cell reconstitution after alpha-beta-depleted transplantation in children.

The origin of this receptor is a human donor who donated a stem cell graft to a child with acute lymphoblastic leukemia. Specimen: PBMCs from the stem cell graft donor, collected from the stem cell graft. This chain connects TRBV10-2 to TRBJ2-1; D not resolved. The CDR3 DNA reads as TGCGCCAGCAGTGATGTTTCCCCGGGTTCGAGGGAGCAGTTCTTC. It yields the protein CASSDVSPGSREQFF.